The 10 T cell receptor beta chains listed next were all sequenced from one sample in a study of Tregs in tolerant kidney transplant recipients. Using immunoSEQ multiplex PCR, the repertoire was profiled, and TCRdb retains in-frame clones only, with some absent. This table holds some 60,000 clones, around four fifths found once. The sequencing input was CD4+ T cells from blood. These receptors were collected from a human donor in good health.

The rearrangement links TRBV18 to TRBJ2-7; 11 nucleotides agree with TRBD1. V gave up 2 bases and J gave up 6 bases; unmatched junction bases: 3. Germline V gene data show CDR1 as KGHSH and CDR2 as LQKENI. The CDR3 is 14 residues long. The CDR3 sequence is CASSPGTGGIEQYF. CDR3 bases: TGTGCCAGCTCACCAGGGACAGGGGGTATCGAGCAGTACTTC.

V usage is TRBV5-5 and J usage is TRBJ2-3, with D perhaps TRBD1 (6 bases). V gave up 2 bases and J gave up 4 bases, with 14 bases separating them. The CDR3 spans 15 residues. CDR1 is SGHKS and CDR2 is YYEKEE in the germline V gene (reference sequence). The CDR3 reads CASSFLRTAADTQYF. CDR3 DNA sequence: TGTGCCAGCAGCTTCCTCCGGACAGCAGCAGATACGCAGTATTTT.

In DNA form, the CDR3 reads TGTGCCAGCAGCTTTACACCCACTCCCTCCTACGAGCAGTACTTC. Translated: CASSFTPTPSYEQYF. The genes are TRBV7-6 and TRBJ2-7, with D uncertain. V dropped 3 bases and J dropped 0 bases, with 12 bases sitting between them. The CDR3 loop spans 15 amino acids. Looked up from germline, CDR1 is SGHVS and CDR2 is FNYEAQ.

This clone turned up a few times. The chain uses TRBV12-5 and TRBJ1-1; D is uncertain. Germline V lookup: CDR1 LGHNT, CDR2 FRNRAP. The CDR3 runs 14 residues. Trimming took 0 bases from V and 5 from J, leaving 10 bases between them. The CDR3, as DNA: TGTGCTAGTGGTTTGGTACCGATCGGGACTGAAGCTTTCTTT. This translates into CASGLVPIGTEAFF. Variable domain in full (rest from reference TRBV12-5 and TRBJ1-1): DARVTQTPRHKVTEMGQEVTMRCQPILGHNTVFWYRQTMMQGLELLAYFRNRAPLDDSGMPKDRFSAEMPDATLATLKIQPSEPRDSAVYFCASGLVPIGTEAFFGQGTRLTVV.

This clone was counted once. The chain joins TRBV9 to TRBJ2-1, with D possibly being TRBD2 (5 bases). CDR1 SGDLS and CDR2 YYNGEE come from the germline V gene. The CDR3 contains 16 residues. V was clipped by 0 bases and J by 2 bases, with 12 bases between them. Written as DNA, the CDR3 is TGTGCCAGCAGCGTAGATTGGCGGGCCGCCTACAATGAGCAGTTCTTC. This codes for CASSVDWRAAYNEQFF.

V and J are TRBV30 and TRBJ2-2, with 8 positions matching TRBD2. The length of the CDR3 is 22 residues. From germline, CDR1 is GTSNPN and CDR2 SVGIG (reference sequence). Trimming took 5 bases from V and 6 from J; bases not matched to a gene: 32. As DNA, the CDR3 is TGTGCCTGGGGGCGGGGCGGTTGGTCCGGGCCTAGAGGCAGCGGGAGTTCCGGGGAGCTGTTTTTT. Protein sequence: CAWGRGGWSGPRGSGSSGELFF. The full variable domain, its missing parts supplied by reference TRBV30 and TRBJ2-2, is SQTIHQWPATLVQPVGSPLSLECTVEGTSNPNLYWYRQAAGRGLQLLFYSVGIGQISSEVPQNLSASRPQDRQFILSSKKLLLSDSGFYLCAWGRGGWSGPRGSGSSGELFFGEGSRLTVL.

The chain links TRBV2 to TRBJ2-3; D perhaps matches TRBD2 (5 bases). CDR3 length: 13 amino acids. The germline gives CDR1 SNHLY, CDR2 FYNNEI. Trimming cost V 7 bases and J 9 bases, with 17 bases left between them. CDR3 region: CASTDGGRQTQYF. DNA of the CDR3: TGTGCCAGCACCGACGGAGGACGCCAGACGCAGTATTTT.

This clone appeared once. The rearrangement joins TRBV30 to TRBJ2-6; D gene ambiguous. There are 12 residues in the CDR3. Germline V gene sequence: CDR1 GTSNPN, CDR2 SVGIG (reference sequence). The V gene lost 7 bases and the J gene lost 4 bases, with 8 bases spanning the gap. CDR3 DNA: TGTGCCTCCGCCCGGGGGGCCAACGTCCTGACTTTC. Residues: CASARGANVLTF. Full variable domain (missing parts from reference TRBV30 and TRBJ2-6): SQTIHQWPATLVQPVGSPLSLECTVEGTSNPNLYWYRQAAGRGLQLLFYSVGIGQISSEVPQNLSASRPQDRQFILSSKKLLLSDSGFYLCASARGANVLTFGAGSRLTVL.

The chain uses TRBV30 and TRBJ2-1; D gene ambiguous. The V end lost 2 bases, the J end lost 4 bases, and 15 bases lay between the germline ends. Germline assignment: CDR1 GTSNPN and CDR2 SVGIG (reference sequence). The CDR3 is 15 amino acids. This chain's CDR3 is CAWSLGPRSYNEQFF. For the CDR3, the DNA is TGTGCCTGGAGTTTAGGTCCGAGGTCATACAATGAGCAGTTCTTC.

This chain joins TRBV6-1 and TRBJ2-3; D gene uncertain. The CDR3 loop spans 11 amino acids. Germline assignment: CDR1 MNHNS and CDR2 SASEGT. V lost 9 bases and J 2 bases, leaving 6 bases between the germline ends. CDR3 loop: CASHYTDTQYF. The CDR3, as DNA: TGTGCCAGTCACTACACAGATACGCAGTATTTT.